These 8 T cell receptor beta chains share one sample of origin, sequenced in a study of cytomegalovirus exposure and HLA in healthy donors. PCR used 60 Vbeta primers and 13 Jbeta primers. The repertoire was sequenced with immunoSEQ multiplex PCR; TCRdb's copy has only in-frame clones and lacks some. This table has more than 150,000 clones, 65% to 85% appearing once. Sequenced material: PBMCs. The source of these receptors is a woman aged 50 to 60 in good health and CMV-seropositive.

The chain employs TRBV10-3 and TRBJ1-1; 7 nucleotides match TRBD1. Germline CDR1 ENHRY, CDR2 SYGVKD. The CDR3 is 12 amino acids. J gave up 6 bases and V 5 bases, and 3 bases lay outside the gene matches. The CDR3 DNA sequence: TGTGCCATCAGTCCGACAGGGTCTGAAGCTTTCTTT. Protein product: CAISPTGSEAFF.

V and J are TRBV5-1 and TRBJ1-2; D might be TRBD1 (5 bases). The CDR3 covers 13 residues. The V gene lost 0 bases and the J gene lost 4 bases, with 7 bases spanning the gap. In germline, CDR1 is SGHRS, CDR2 YFSETQ. The CDR3 DNA reads as TGCGCCAGCAGCTTGGCAGGGTCCTATGGCTACACCTTC. This translates into CASSLAGSYGYTF.

As regards this clone: A junction boundary mismatches the germline segment, possibly from a read error. The chain employs TRBV7-2 and TRBJ2-6; D perhaps matches TRBD1 (5 bases). CDR1 and CDR2 (germline): SGHTA, FQGNSA. The CDR3 sequence is 15 residues long. Here the CDR3 reads CASSLETAGANGLTF. As DNA, the CDR3 is TGTGCCAGCAGCTTAGAGACAGCTGGGGCCAACGGCCTGACTTTC. The entire variable domain, with the rest obtained from reference TRBV7-2 and TRBJ2-6, is as follows: GAGVSQSPSNKVTEKGKDVELRCDPISGHTALYWYRQSLGQGLEFLIYFQGNSAPDKSGLPSDRFSAERTGGSVSTLTIQRTQQEDSAVYLCASSLETAGANGLTFGAGSRLTVL.

On this clone itself: One end of the junction fails to match germline, which may point to a read error. CDR3 DNA sequence: TGTGCCAGCAGCTTGGAGCGGAATAGCCAAGAGACCCAGCACTTC. As protein: CASSLERNSQETQHF. The V call is TRBV5-5, the J call TRBJ2-5; D is possibly TRBD2 (5 bases). Germline V gene lookup returns CDR1 SGHKS and CDR2 YYEKEE (reference sequence). The CDR3 length is 15 residues.

V usage is TRBV9 and J usage is TRBJ1-1; no clear D gene. Trimming pared 2 bases from V and 0 bases from J, leaving 11 bases between. The CDR3 length is 15 residues. Germline assignment: CDR1 SGDLS and CDR2 YYNGEE. The chain's CDR3 is CASSVRPNMNTEAFF. The CDR3 nucleotides read TGTGCCAGCAGCGTCCGTCCAAACATGAACACTGAAGCTTTCTTT.

The V call is TRBV27, the J call TRBJ1-5; D remains ambiguous. Germline assignment: CDR1 MNHEY and CDR2 SMNVEV (reference sequence). The CDR3 is made up of 13 amino acids. V was clipped by 9 bases and J by 6 bases, with 15 bases between them. For the CDR3, the DNA is TGTGCCAGTGCGACGGGGTCGGTTCAGCCCCAGCATTTT. It encodes CASATGSVQPQHF.

The rearrangement joins TRBV5-4 to TRBJ2-7, with 12 positions matching TRBD1. J lost 3 bases, V lost 4 bases, and 5 bases had no gene match. Germline loops: CDR1 SGHNT, CDR2 YYREEE (reference sequence). This CDR3 is built from 15 residues. CDR3 residues: CASSRGQGAVYEQYF. CDR3 bases: TGTGCCAGCAGCCGGGGACAGGGGGCCGTCTACGAGCAGTACTTC.

The V gene is TRBV6-1, the J gene TRBJ2-7, with D possibly TRBD1 on 6 matching bases. CDR3 length: 15 residues. The germline V gene has CDR1 MNHNS and CDR2 SASEGT. Trimming took off 0 bases at V and 7 bases at J, with 16 bases between the two ends. CDR3 coding DNA: TGTGCCAGCAGTGAAGCTTGGACAGTCCGCCGGGAGCAGTACTTC. Amino acid sequence: CASSEAWTVRREQYF.